Each of the 3 T cell receptor beta chains below was sequenced from the same sample in a study of T cell repertoires in cytomegalovirus infection. TCRdb reanalysed the reads using MiXCR and keeps one entry per CDR3 protein. This sample yields some 150,000 distinct CDR3 sequences, of which 32% are seen a single time; around half belongs to the top ten. No antigen has been assigned to these receptors. The starting material was CD8+ T cells from cultured PBMCs, obtained from culture after CMV antigen stimulation. Source of these receptors: a human donor in good health (CMV status not recorded). Some clones in this sample may be carry-over from other donors' samples.

This clonotype was recorded at least ten times. The chain has TRBV7-8 and TRBJ1-2; D is unclear. Per germline, CDR1 SGHVS and CDR2 FQNEAQ. The CDR3 runs to 15 residues. The V end was cut by 1 base, the J end by 8 bases, with 17 bases between. The CDR3 coding sequence is TGTGCCAGCAGCTTAGGAGGCGGCTCGGCTTGGGGCTACACCTTC. Encoded protein: CASSLGGGSAWGYTF.

This clonotype was detected a few times. The V call is TRBV6-2 or TRBV6-3, the J call TRBJ2-1, with D unclear. CDR1 and CDR2 (germline): MNHEY, SVGEGT. The V and J ends lost 10 bases and 0 bases respectively, with 13 bases between them. The length of the CDR3 is 14 residues. CDR3: CATSFPSSYNEQFF. The CDR3 DNA reads as TGTGCCACCTCATTTCCGAGCTCCTACAATGAGCAGTTCTTC.

The genes are TRBV7-2 and TRBJ2-3; D not resolved. Trimming left V 5 bases short and J 4 bases short, with 16 bases between. Germline V gene data show CDR1 as SGHTA and CDR2 as FQGNSA. This CDR3 is built from 15 residues. CDR3 in DNA: TGTGCCAGCAGCCCGATCACATTCATAGCAGATACGCAGTATTTT. This gives the protein CASSPITFIADTQYF.